One sample yielded the 18 T cell receptor beta chains listed below, sequenced in a study of OX40 agonist ivuxolimab in advanced cancers. Some clones are missing from TCRdb's copy, which holds only in-frame ones; the method was immunoSEQ multiplex PCR. Of about 45,000 clones in the sample, more than 75% were seen once. Sequenced here: CD4+ or CD8+ T cells sorted from blood, sampled in a trial of the OX40 agonist ivuxolimab. The receptors originated from an adult with an advanced solid tumor such as melanoma, head and neck, liver or kidney cancer.

The chain links TRBV25-1 to TRBJ1-1; D gene ambiguous. Trimming shortened V by 1 base and J by 7 bases, and 4 bases separated the two germline ends. The CDR3 sequence is 11 residues long. Per germline, CDR1 MGHDK and CDR2 SYGVNS. Here the CDR3 reads CASSESVEAFF. The CDR3 DNA sequence: TGTGCCAGCAGTGAATCAGTTGAAGCTTTCTTT. Based on the CDR3 plus reference TRBV25-1 and TRBJ1-1, the full variable domain is EADIYQTPRYLVIGTGKKITLECSQTMGHDKMYWYQQDPGMELHLIHYSYGVNSTEKGDLSSESTVSRIRTEHFPLTLESARPSHTSQYLCASSESVEAFFGQGTRLTVV.

The J gene is TRBJ2-1, the V gene TRBV27; weak D call: TRBD2 (6 bases). V gave up 8 bases and J gave up 4 bases, with 9 bases separating them. Germline V lookup: CDR1 MNHEY, CDR2 SMNVEV (reference sequence). This CDR3 is built from 12 residues. CDR3: CASADYYNEQFF. CDR3 sequence (DNA): TGTGCCAGCGCGGACTATTACAATGAGCAGTTCTTC.

V gene TRBV13 combines with J gene TRBJ1-2; 8 bases match TRBD1. Unmatched junction bases numbered 4, after V lost 5 bases and J lost 2 bases. Looked up from germline, CDR1 is PRHDT and CDR2 is FYEKMQ (reference sequence). The length of the CDR3 is 14 residues. The CDR3, as DNA: TGTGCCAGCAGCGCTCGACAGGGGAACTATGGCTACACCTTC. Translated, it gives CASSARQGNYGYTF.

This rearrangement joins TRBV19 to TRBJ1-2; maybe TRBD1 (6 bases). CDR1 is LNHDA and CDR2 is SQIVND in the germline V gene (reference sequence). The CDR3 runs 17 residues. Between the trimmed V and J ends, which lost 3 bases and 3 bases, there was a span of 20 bases. Here the CDR3 DNA reads TGTGCCAGTAGTATGGCCCTCTTTGGGGGGGGCGACTATGGCTACACCTTC. Protein: CASSMALFGGGDYGYTF.

The chain joins TRBV27 to TRBJ2-1; 15 bases agree with TRBD2. Germline assignment: CDR1 MNHEY and CDR2 SMNVEV (reference sequence). V was pared by 7 bases and J by 8 bases, with 12 bases of the junction left unmatched. The CDR3 sequence is 17 residues long. CDR3 DNA: TGTGCCAGCACCGATATCGGACTAGCGGGAGGGCGGGATGAGCAGTTCTTC. Translation gives CASTDIGLAGGRDEQFF.

This chain links TRBV29-1 with TRBJ2-7, with 11 bases identical to TRBD2. Germline V lookup: CDR1 SQVTM, CDR2 ANQGSEA. This CDR3 has 12 residues. The junction had 5 bases not matched to a gene; V was cut back by 6 bases and J by 7 bases. This chain's CDR3 is CSVLAGGGEQYF. The CDR3 DNA reads TGCAGCGTGCTAGCGGGAGGAGGGGAGCAGTACTTC.

This chain connects TRBV7-2 to TRBJ2-3; D is unclear. The germline V gene encodes CDR1 SGHTA and CDR2 FQGNSA. The V and J ends lost 1 base and 4 bases respectively, with 15 bases between them. CDR3 length: 16 amino acids. The CDR3 DNA is TGTGCCAGCAGCTTAGGAAGTTGGGATTTTGCAGATACGCAGTATTTT. This encodes CASSLGSWDFADTQYF.

The chain employs TRBV13 and TRBJ2-7; D is unclear. This CDR3 is 12 amino acids long. The V and J ends lost 6 bases and 5 bases respectively, with 11 bases between them. Germline CDR1 is PRHDT and CDR2 is FYEKMQ (reference sequence). CDR3 DNA: TGTGCCAGCAGTCAGCAGGAGAACGAGCAGTACTTC. Translating it yields CASSQQENEQYF.

The V and J genes are TRBV6-5 and TRBJ1-2, with TRBD1 matching 10 bases. Germline V gene data show CDR1 as MNHEY and CDR2 as SVGAGI. V was clipped by 0 bases and J by 6 bases; unmatched bases: 4. The CDR3 runs to 15 residues. CDR3 sequence (DNA): TGTGCCAGCAGTTACTCGACAGGGGGCGCGGATGGCTACACCTTC. Protein product: CASSYSTGGADGYTF.

The rearrangement links TRBV6-5 to TRBJ1-5; tentatively, D is TRBD1 (6 bases). There are 15 residues in the CDR3. The V end lost 5 bases, the J end lost 0 bases, and 11 bases lay between the germline ends. Germline CDR1 and CDR2: MNHEY and SVGAGI. The CDR3 region is CASSLGQNSNQPQHF. The CDR3 DNA is TGTGCCAGCAGTCTCGGACAGAATAGCAATCAGCCCCAGCATTTT.

The V gene is TRBV14, the J gene TRBJ1-4; 10 nucleotides match TRBD1. This CDR3 comprises 15 residues. Germline trimming cut 0 bases from V and 5 bases from J; bases unmatched to any gene: 0. Per germline, CDR1 SGHDN and CDR2 FVKESK. DNA for the CDR3: TGTGCCAGCAGCCAAGAGGACAGGGGGAATGAAAAACTGTTTTTT. Protein product: CASSQEDRGNEKLFF.

The rearrangement links TRBV5-1 to TRBJ2-7; unclear D gene. This CDR3 is 14 amino acids long. Germline V gene data show CDR1 as SGHRS and CDR2 as YFSETQ. Trimming removed 2 bases at V and 5 bases at J, with 14 bases between. The CDR3 sequence: CASSFLVWANEQYF. The DNA for the CDR3 is TGCGCCAGCAGCTTCCTGGTCTGGGCTAACGAGCAGTACTTC.

The count of this clone is one. The rearrangement uses TRBV6-1 and TRBJ2-7, with 8 bases matching TRBD1. Per the germline V gene, CDR1 is MNHNS and CDR2 is SASEGT. Trimming cost V 6 bases and J 6 bases; bases outside gene matches: 7. The CDR3 sequence is 13 residues long. The CDR3 region has the DNA TGTGCCAGCAGAGGAGACAGGGGCTTCGAGCAGTACTTC. This sequence encodes CASRGDRGFEQYF.

The V gene is TRBV4-1, the J gene TRBJ2-3; D is uncertain. The V gene lost 0 bases and the J gene lost 4 bases, with 5 bases spanning the gap. The CDR3 has 13 residues. Per germline, CDR1 MGHRA and CDR2 YSYEKL. CDR3 in DNA: TGCGCCAGCAGCCAAGAAAATGCAGATACGCAGTATTTT. Amino acid sequence: CASSQENADTQYF.

The count of this clone is one. The chain employs TRBV28 and TRBJ2-1; 15 bases map to TRBD2. This CDR3 region has 17 residues. Germline V gene lookup returns CDR1 MDHEN and CDR2 SYDVKM. V was pared by 6 bases and J by 3 bases, with 6 bases of the junction left unmatched. The CDR3 nucleotides are TGTGCCAGCAGCCCCGGGACTAGCGGGGGGCACTACAATGAGCAGTTCTTC. Its protein product is CASSPGTSGGHYNEQFF.

This clone is a singleton in its sample. The V call is TRBV14, the J call TRBJ2-3; D unclear. Germline V gene lookup returns CDR1 SGHDN and CDR2 FVKESK. Trimming removed 0 bases at V and 0 bases at J, with 4 bases between. The CDR3 is 14 residues long. For the CDR3, the DNA is TGTGCCAGCAGCCAAGAATTCAGCACAGATACGCAGTATTTT. The encoded protein is CASSQEFSTDTQYF.

The chain has TRBV4-1 and TRBJ2-1; possible D gene TRBD2, 5 bases. The ends were cut back, 6 bases at V and 2 bases at J, with 17 bases in the middle. In germline, CDR1 is MGHRA, CDR2 YSYEKL. The CDR3 spans 16 residues. Here the CDR3 DNA reads TGCGCCAGCAGTAACCCCGGGGAAAAAGCCTACAATGAGCAGTTCTTC. Its translation is CASSNPGEKAYNEQFF.

The chain joins TRBV2 to TRBJ2-7, with TRBD1 matching 7 bases. This CDR3 is 14 amino acids long. J lost 3 bases, V lost 6 bases, and 8 bases had no gene match. Germline V gives CDR1 SNHLY, CDR2 FYNNEI. The CDR3 sequence: CASRPGTDLYEQYF. The CDR3 nucleotides read TGTGCCAGCAGGCCCGGGACAGATCTCTACGAGCAGTACTTC.